This is a list of T cell receptor beta chains from one sample in a study of a mutant IDH1 vaccine in newly diagnosed glioma. These TCRs' antigens remain unknown. Here immunoSEQ multiplex PCR was the method, and the copy in TCRdb shows in-frame clones only, minus some. Altogether tens of thousands of clones are present, over 60% being singletons, with the ten largest covering over 9%. The sequencing here drew on PBMCs, taken from a glioma patient whose treatment included an IDH1 peptide vaccine. The receptors here all came from a man aged 40-55 years with glioma. Each CDR3 is given with its conserved first and last residue. The D gene is left open where the match is weak. Rows may omit the clone size; those that give it use once, few, many or a size class.

size	D	V	J	length	CDR3	DNA
-	-	TRBV5-1	TRBJ2-3	13	CASRGLGADTQYF	TGCGCCAGCAGAGGGTTGGGCGCAGATACGCAGTATTTT
many	-	TRBV11-3	TRBJ1-1	16	CASSSPPGRMNTEAFF	TGTGCCAGCAGCTCGCCTCCGGGACGTATGAACACTGAAGCTTTCTTT
-	TRBD1	TRBV10-1	TRBJ2-1	13	CASREDRYNEQFF	TGCGCCAGCAGAGAGGACAGGTACAATGAGCAGTTCTTC
-	-	TRBV4-3	TRBJ1-4	13	CASSPLLEHRLFF	TGCGCCAGCAGCCCCCTACTCGAACACAGGCTGTTTTTT
-	-	TRBV9	TRBJ1-1	14	CASSVSVQGTEAFF	TGTGCCAGCAGCGTCTCGGTACAGGGAACTGAAGCTTTCTTT
-	-	TRBV7-2	TRBJ2-1	16	CASSLALGLTYNEQFF	TGTGCCAGCAGCTTAGCTTTAGGCCTCACCTACAATGAGCAGTTCTTC
-	-	TRBV7-8	TRBJ2-4	14	CASSLGHRENIQYF	TGTGCCAGCAGCCTAGGCCACCGGGAGAACATTCAGTACTTC
-	-	TRBV5-8	TRBJ2-1	17	CASSLFSGDPLVNEQFF	TGTGCCAGCAGCTTGTTCTCCGGGGACCCCCTTGTCAATGAGCAGTTCTTC
-	TRBD1	TRBV29-1	TRBJ1-2	14	CSVTRTGGADGYTF	TGCAGCGTTACCCGGACAGGGGGCGCGGATGGCTACACCTTC
once	TRBD1	TRBV19	TRBJ1-1	15	CASRTGGGPNTEAFF	TGTGCCAGTAGAACAGGGGGCGGACCGAACACTGAAGCTTTCTTT
-	-	TRBV18	TRBJ2-1	11	CASSPTDEQFF	TGTGCCAGCTCACCTACCGATGAGCAGTTCTTC
-	TRBD1	TRBV14	TRBJ2-1	14	CASSRPTGNNEQFF	TGTGCCAGCAGCCGCCCGACAGGGAACAATGAGCAGTTCTTC
-	-	TRBV10-3	TRBJ1-1	12	CAISPRGLEAFF	TGTGCCATCAGTCCCAGGGGTCTTGAAGCTTTCTTT
-	-	TRBV13	TRBJ1-6	15	CASSLAGTGNSPLHF	TGTGCCAGCAGCTTAGCAGGGACGGGTAATTCACCCCTCCACTTT
-	-	TRBV14	TRBJ1-2	13	CASSQLSFYGYTF	TGTGCCAGCAGCCAATTAAGTTTTTATGGCTACACCTTC
-	-	TRBV7-8	TRBJ2-5	13	CASSLATAETQYF	TGTGCCAGCAGCTTAGCCACGGCGGAGACCCAGTACTTC
-	-	TRBV29-1	TRBJ2-7	12	CSVGGTQPEQYF	TGCAGCGTTGGCGGCACCCAACCCGAGCAGTACTTC
-	-	TRBV9	TRBJ2-2	17	CASSVEAVREDRGELFF	TGTGCCAGCAGCGTAGAAGCGGTCAGAGAGGACCGCGGGGAGCTGTTTTTT
-	-	TRBV28	TRBJ1-2	12	CASSIQSYGYTF	TGTGCCAGCAGTATACAGAGCTATGGCTACACCTTC
-	-	TRBV5-1	TRBJ2-1	11	CASSWRDEQFF	TGCGCCAGCAGCTGGAGGGATGAGCAGTTCTTC
few	TRBD1	TRBV2	TRBJ1-5	13	CAGSTGDAQPQHF	TGTGCCGGAAGCACAGGGGACGCTCAGCCCCAGCATTTT
few	-	TRBV5-6	TRBJ2-5	12	CASSLNPETQYF	TGTGCCAGCAGCTTGAATCCTGAGACCCAGTACTTC
-	-	TRBV7-2	TRBJ1-2	16	CASTPPGGLNVYGYTF	TGTGCCAGCACTCCGCCGGGGGGCTTAAATGTCTATGGCTACACCTTC
-	-	TRBV28	TRBJ1-1	14	CASGTQTGFTEAFF	TGTGCCAGCGGAACCCAAACAGGGTTTACTGAAGCTTTCTTT
-	-	TRBV6-5	TRBJ1-1	11	CASSYFTEAFF	TGTGCCAGCAGTTATTTCACTGAAGCTTTCTTT
-	-	TRBV27	TRBJ1-5	14	CASSFRGGNQPQHF	TGTGCCAGCAGTTTCCGGGGGGGCAATCAGCCCCAGCATTTT
-	-	TRBV6-4	TRBJ1-1	13	CASSADGNTEAFF	TGTGCCAGCAGTGCCGACGGGAACACTGAAGCTTTCTTT
-	-	TRBV6-5	TRBJ2-7	15	CASSSASGATYEQYF	TGTGCCAGCAGTTCCGCATCGGGGGCGACCTACGAGCAGTACTTC
-	-	TRBV7-2	TRBJ2-5	15	CASSLGGAAQETQYF	TGTGCCAGCAGCTTAGGAGGGGCTGCCCAAGAGACCCAGTACTTC
-	-	TRBV7-9	TRBJ1-3	13	CASSFGSGNTIYF	TGTGCCAGCAGCTTCGGGTCGGGAAACACCATATATTTT
once	TRBD2	TRBV11-2	TRBJ2-1	15	CASSLGTSGGNEQFF	TGTGCCAGCAGCTTAGGAACTAGCGGGGGCAATGAGCAGTTCTTC
once	-	TRBV10-2	TRBJ1-5	13	CASRRTGNQPQHF	TGCGCCAGCAGGAGGACAGGCAATCAGCCCCAGCATTTT
-	-	TRBV2	TRBJ2-4	14	CASSDYGGTHIQYF	TGTGCCAGCAGTGATTACGGCGGGACACACATTCAGTACTTC
-	-	TRBV14	TRBJ1-2	16	CASSHRGRSTFYGYTF	TGTGCCAGCAGCCACAGGGGCCGATCCACGTTCTATGGCTACACCTTC
-	-	TRBV2	TRBJ1-5	13	CASGASSNQPQHF	TGTGCCAGCGGGGCTAGTAGCAATCAGCCCCAGCATTTT
-	-	TRBV18	TRBJ2-7	12	CASSPTSYEQYF	TGTGCCAGCTCACCAACCTCCTACGAGCAGTACTTC
once	-	TRBV7-2	TRBJ1-1	16	CASSLGGTVQNTEAFF	TGTGCCAGCAGCTTGGGGGGGACGGTCCAGAACACTGAAGCTTTCTTT
-	-	TRBV19	TRBJ2-3	15	CASRPGPTSTDTQYF	TGTGCCAGCAGACCGGGACCGACTAGCACAGATACGCAGTATTTT
-	-	TRBV7-9	TRBJ1-4	16	CASSLVVSTTNEKLFF	TGTGCCAGCAGCTTAGTGGTCTCAACAACTAATGAAAAACTGTTTTTT
-	TRBD1	TRBV7-8	TRBJ1-2	14	CASSPTGVNYGYTF	TGTGCCAGCAGCCCTACAGGGGTGAACTATGGCTACACCTTC
-	TRBD2	TRBV19	TRBJ2-3	17	CASSIAPSGRHRNTQYF	TGTGCCAGTAGTATCGCCCCTAGCGGGCGGCATAGGAATACGCAGTATTTT
few	-	TRBV6-5	TRBJ1-1	15	CASSYDYSLNTEAFF	TGTGCCAGCAGTTACGATTACAGCTTGAACACTGAAGCTTTCTTT
once	TRBD1	TRBV7-2	TRBJ1-6	15	CASSLDRGSGSPLHF	TGTGCCAGCAGCTTAGACAGGGGTTCGGGTTCACCCCTCCACTTT
once	-	TRBV19	TRBJ2-4	14	CASSIGTKLNIQYF	TGTGCCAGTAGTATAGGAACTAAACTAAACATTCAGTACTTC
-	TRBD2	TRBV5-8	TRBJ2-5	15	CASSRGGQYQETQYF	TGTGCCAGCAGCCGGGGGGGGCAATACCAAGAGACCCAGTACTTC
-	TRBD2	TRBV10-3	TRBJ2-1	18	CAISENPGLAGVSDEQFF	TGTGCCATCAGTGAGAACCCGGGACTAGCGGGAGTGAGCGATGAGCAGTTCTTC
-	TRBD1	TRBV5-1	TRBJ2-7	14	CASSSRQGPYEQYF	TGCGCCAGCAGCTCCCGACAGGGGCCCTACGAGCAGTACTTC
-	-	TRBV5-1	TRBJ1-1	16	CASADGSSIVNTEAFF	TGCGCCAGCGCAGACGGTTCCTCTATCGTGAACACTGAAGCTTTCTTT
-	-	TRBV7-9	TRBJ1-1	18	CASAFPSRRGGMNTEAFF	TGTGCCAGCGCCTTCCCATCCCGGCGGGGAGGTATGAACACTGAAGCTTTCTTT